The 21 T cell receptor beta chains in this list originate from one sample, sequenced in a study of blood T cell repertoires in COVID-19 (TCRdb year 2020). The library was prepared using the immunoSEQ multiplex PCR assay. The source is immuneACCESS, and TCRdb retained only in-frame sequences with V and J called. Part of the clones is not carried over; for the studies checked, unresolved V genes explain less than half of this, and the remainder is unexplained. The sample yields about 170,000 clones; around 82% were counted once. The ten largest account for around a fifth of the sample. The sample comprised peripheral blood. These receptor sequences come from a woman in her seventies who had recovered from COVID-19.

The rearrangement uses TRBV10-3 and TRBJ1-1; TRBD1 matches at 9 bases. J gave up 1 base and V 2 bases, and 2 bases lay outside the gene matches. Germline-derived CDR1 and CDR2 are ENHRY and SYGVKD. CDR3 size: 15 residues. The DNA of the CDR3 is TGTGCCATCAGTGAGCCGGGACAGGGGAACACTGAAGCTTTCTTT. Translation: CAISEPGQGNTEAFF.

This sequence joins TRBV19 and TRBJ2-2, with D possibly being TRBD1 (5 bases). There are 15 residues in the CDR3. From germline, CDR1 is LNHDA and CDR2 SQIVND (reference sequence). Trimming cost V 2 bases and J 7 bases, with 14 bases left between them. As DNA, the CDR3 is TGTGCCAGTAGTATACAGGGATGGTACATCGGGGAGCTGTTTTTT. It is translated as CASSIQGWYIGELFF.

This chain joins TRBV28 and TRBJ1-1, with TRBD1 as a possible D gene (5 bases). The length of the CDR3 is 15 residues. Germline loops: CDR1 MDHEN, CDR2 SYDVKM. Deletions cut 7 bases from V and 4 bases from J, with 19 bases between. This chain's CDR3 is CASTPPGRGRTEAFF. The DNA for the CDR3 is TGTGCCAGCACCCCCCCGGGGAGGGGTCGCACTGAAGCTTTCTTT.

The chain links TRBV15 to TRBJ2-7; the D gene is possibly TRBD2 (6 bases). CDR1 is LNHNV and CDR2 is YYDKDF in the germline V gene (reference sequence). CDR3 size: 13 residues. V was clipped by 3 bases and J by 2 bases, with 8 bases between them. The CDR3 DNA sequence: TGTGCCACCAGCAGGCGGGGACCCTACGAGCAGTACTTC. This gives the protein CATSRRGPYEQYF.

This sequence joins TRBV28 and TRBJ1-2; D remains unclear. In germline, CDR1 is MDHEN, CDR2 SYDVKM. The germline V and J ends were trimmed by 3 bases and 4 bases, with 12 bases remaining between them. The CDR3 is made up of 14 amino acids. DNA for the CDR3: TGTGCCAGCAGTTTGAATTGGGCCCCCTATGGCTACACCTTC. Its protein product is CASSLNWAPYGYTF.

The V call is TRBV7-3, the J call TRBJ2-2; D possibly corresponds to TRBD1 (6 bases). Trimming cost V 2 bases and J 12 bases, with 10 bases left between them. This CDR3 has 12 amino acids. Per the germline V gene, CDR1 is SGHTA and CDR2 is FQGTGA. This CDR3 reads CASSLGDTKLFF. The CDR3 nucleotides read TGTGCCAGCAGCTTAGGGGACACCAAGCTGTTTTTT.

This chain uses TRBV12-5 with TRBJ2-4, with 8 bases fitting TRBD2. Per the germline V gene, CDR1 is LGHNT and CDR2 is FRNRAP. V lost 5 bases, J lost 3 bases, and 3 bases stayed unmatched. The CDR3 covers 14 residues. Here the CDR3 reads CASGPTSGKNIQYF. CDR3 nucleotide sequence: TGTGCTAGTGGTCCAACTAGCGGCAAAAACATTCAGTACTTC.

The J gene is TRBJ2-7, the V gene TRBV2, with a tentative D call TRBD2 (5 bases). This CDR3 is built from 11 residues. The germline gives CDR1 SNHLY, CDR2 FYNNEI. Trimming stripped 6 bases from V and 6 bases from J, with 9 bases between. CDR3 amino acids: CASRSGLEQYF. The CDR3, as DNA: TGTGCCAGCAGATCCGGACTCGAGCAGTACTTC.

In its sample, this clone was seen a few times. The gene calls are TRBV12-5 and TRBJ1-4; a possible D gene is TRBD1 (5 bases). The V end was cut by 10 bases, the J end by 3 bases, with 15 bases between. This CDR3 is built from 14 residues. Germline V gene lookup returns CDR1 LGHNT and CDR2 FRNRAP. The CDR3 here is CATRYTGANEKLFF. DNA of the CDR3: TGTGCTACCAGGTACACGGGGGCTAATGAAAAACTGTTTTTT.

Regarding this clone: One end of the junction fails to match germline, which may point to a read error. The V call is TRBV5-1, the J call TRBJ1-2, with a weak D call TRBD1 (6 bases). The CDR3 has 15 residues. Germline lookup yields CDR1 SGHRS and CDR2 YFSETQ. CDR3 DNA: TGCGCCAGCAGCTTGGGCCACAGGGAAATCTATGGCTACATCTTC. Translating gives CASSLGHREIYGYIF.

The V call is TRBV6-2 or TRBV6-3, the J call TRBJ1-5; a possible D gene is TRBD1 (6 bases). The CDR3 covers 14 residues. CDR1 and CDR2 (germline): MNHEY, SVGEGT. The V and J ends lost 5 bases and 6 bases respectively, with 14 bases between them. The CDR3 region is CASSPLGGAQPQHF. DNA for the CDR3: TGTGCCAGCAGTCCCCTCGGGGGGGCTCAGCCCCAGCATTTT.

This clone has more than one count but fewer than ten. The CDR3: CASSLRGNYNSPLHF. The CDR3 nucleotides read TGTGCCAGCAGCTTGCGGGGAAACTATAATTCACCCCTCCACTTT. This chain uses TRBV7-3 with TRBJ1-6; D is ambiguous. The CDR3 totals 15 residues. The germline gives CDR1 SGHTA, CDR2 FQGTGA. V was trimmed by 3 bases and J by 3 bases, leaving 9 bases between them.

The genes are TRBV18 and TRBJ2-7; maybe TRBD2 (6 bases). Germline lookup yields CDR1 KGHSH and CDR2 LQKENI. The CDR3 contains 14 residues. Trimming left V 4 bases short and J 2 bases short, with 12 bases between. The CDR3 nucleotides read TGTGCCAGCTCACACCGGGACTCGACCTACGAGCAGTACTTC. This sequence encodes CASSHRDSTYEQYF.

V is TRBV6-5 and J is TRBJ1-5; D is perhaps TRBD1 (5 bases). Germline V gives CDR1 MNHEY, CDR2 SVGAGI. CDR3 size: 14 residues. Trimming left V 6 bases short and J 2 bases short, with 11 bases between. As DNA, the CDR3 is TGTGCCAGCAGAGGGGTACTGGGCAATCAGCCCCAGCATTTT. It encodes CASRGVLGNQPQHF.

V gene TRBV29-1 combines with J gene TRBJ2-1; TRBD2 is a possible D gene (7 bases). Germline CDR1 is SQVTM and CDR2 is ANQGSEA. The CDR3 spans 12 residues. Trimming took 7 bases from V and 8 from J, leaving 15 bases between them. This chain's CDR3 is CSASGRGDEQFF. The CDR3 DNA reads TGCAGCGCCTCGGGGAGGGGGGATGAGCAGTTCTTC.

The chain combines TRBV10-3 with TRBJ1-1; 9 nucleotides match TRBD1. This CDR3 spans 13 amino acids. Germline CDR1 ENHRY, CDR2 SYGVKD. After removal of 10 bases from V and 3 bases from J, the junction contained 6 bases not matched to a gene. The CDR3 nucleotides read TGTGCCACCCTGACAGGGGGGGACACTGAAGCTTTCTTT. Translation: CATLTGGDTEAFF.

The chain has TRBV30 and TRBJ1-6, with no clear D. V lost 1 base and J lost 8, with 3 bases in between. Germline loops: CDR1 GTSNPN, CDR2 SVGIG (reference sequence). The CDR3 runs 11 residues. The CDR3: CAWSADSPLHF. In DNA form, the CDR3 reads TGTGCCTGGAGTGCGGATTCACCCCTCCACTTT.

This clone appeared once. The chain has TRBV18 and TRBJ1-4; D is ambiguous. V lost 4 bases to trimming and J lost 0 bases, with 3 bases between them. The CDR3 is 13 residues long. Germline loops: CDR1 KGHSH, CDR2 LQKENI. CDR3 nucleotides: TGTGCCAGCTCACAGCCAACTAATGAAAAACTGTTTTTT. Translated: CASSQPTNEKLFF.

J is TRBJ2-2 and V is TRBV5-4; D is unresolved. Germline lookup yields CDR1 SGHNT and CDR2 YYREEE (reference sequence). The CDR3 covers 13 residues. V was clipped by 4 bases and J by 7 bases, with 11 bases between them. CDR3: CASSEAVLGELFF. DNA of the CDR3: TGTGCCAGCAGCGAGGCCGTTCTCGGGGAGCTGTTTTTT.

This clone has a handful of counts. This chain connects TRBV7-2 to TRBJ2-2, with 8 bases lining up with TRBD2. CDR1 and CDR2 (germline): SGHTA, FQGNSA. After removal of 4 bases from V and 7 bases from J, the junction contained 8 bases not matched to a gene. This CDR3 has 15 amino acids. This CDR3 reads CASSSGRAWGGELFF. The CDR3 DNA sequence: TGTGCCAGCAGCTCCGGGAGGGCCTGGGGCGGGGAGCTGTTTTTT.

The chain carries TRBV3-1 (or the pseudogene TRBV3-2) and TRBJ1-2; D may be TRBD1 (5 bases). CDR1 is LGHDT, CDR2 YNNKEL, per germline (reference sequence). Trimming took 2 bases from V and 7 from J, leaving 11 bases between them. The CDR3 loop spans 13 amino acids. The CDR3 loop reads CASSQTRGGGYTF. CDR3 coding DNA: TGTGCCAGCAGCCAAACGAGGGGAGGTGGCTACACCTTC.